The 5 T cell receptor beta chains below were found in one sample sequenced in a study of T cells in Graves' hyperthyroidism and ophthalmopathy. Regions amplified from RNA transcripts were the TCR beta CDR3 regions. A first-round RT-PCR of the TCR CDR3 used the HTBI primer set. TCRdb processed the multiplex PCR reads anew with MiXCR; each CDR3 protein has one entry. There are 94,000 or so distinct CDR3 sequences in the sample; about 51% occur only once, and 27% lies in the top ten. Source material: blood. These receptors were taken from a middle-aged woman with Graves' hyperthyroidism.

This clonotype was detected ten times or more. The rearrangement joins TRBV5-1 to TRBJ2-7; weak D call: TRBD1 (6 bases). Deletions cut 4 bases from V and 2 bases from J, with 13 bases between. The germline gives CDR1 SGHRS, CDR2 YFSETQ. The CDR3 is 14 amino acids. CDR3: CASSRDTGPYEQYF. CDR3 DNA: TGCGCCAGCAGCCGGGACACGGGTCCCTACGAGCAGTACTTC.

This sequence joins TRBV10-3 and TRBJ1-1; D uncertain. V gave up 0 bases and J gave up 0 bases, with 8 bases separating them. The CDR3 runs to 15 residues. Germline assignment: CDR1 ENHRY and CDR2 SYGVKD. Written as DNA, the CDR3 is TGTGCCATCAGTGAGTCGAACAGATTGAACACTGAAGCTTTCTTT. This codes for CAISESNRLNTEAFF.

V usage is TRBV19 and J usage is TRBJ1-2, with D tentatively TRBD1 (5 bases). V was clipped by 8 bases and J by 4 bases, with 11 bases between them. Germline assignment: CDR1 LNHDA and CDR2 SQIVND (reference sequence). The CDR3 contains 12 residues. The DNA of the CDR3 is TGTGCCAGTTCGGGAGGGGCCTATGGCTACACCTTC. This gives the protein CASSGGAYGYTF.

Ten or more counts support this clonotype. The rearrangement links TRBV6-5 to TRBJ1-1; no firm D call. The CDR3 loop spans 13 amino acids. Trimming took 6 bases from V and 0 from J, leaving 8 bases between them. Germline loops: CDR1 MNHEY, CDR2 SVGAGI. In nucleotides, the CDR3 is TGTGCCAGCAGCCTAGCTATGAACACTGAAGCTTTCTTT. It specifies CASSLAMNTEAFF.

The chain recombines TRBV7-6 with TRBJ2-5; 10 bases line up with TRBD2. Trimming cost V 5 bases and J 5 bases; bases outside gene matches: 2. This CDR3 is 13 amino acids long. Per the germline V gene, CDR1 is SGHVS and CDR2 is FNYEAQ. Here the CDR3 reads CASSQTSGETQYF. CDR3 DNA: TGTGCCAGCAGCCAGACTAGCGGGGAGACCCAGTACTTC.